The T cell receptor (beta chain) under discussion was sequenced for a study of blood T cell repertoires in COVID-19. Study at large: Samples of COVID-19 (acute and convalescent) were obtained from the United States, Italy and Spain.

Original handling: By means of reference gene primer amplification, nucleated cell counts were estimated. TCRdb's copy holds only in-frame clones and misses some; the assay was immunoSEQ multiplex PCR. That table supplies the V and J calls and clone size; D and trimming were determined from the DNA. The table shows some 360,000 clones, with around 87% occurring only once. The clonotype comes from a woman aged 55-75 years with COVID-19, enrolled during active disease. Sequenced sample: peripheral blood.

CDR3 sequence: CASSLVPGSYGYTF. The CDR3 nucleotides are TGTGCCAGCAGCTTAGTTCCGGGGTCCTATGGCTACACCTTC. The chain combines TRBV7-8 with TRBJ1-2; no clear D gene. Trimming stripped 1 base from V and 4 bases from J, with 10 bases between. Germline CDR1 SGHVS, CDR2 FQNEAQ. CDR3 length equals 14 residues.